This TCR beta chain stems from a study of cytomegalovirus exposure and HLA in healthy donors. Overall study findings and caveats: Exclusion applied to some V segments, including TRBV6-2 and TRBV6-3, as they were indistinguishable. In an earlier analysis, in 540 or so donors, most V segments appeared productive either ~87% or ~30% of the time.

This CDR3 comprises 14 residues. Germline V lookup: CDR1 SGHTA, CDR2 FQGNSA. Trimming removed 0 bases from V and 6 bases from J; junction bases left unmatched: 3. About this clone itself: The antigen is undetermined.

It was with 60 Vbeta and 13 Jbeta primers that the PCR ran. Libraries were prepared by immunoSEQ multiplex PCR; TCRdb keeps only in-frame clonotypes and omits some of them. The sample gives some 160,000 clones, roughly 68% of which show up once; 3.5% to 5% is in the top ten. This receptor was identified in a man in his 60s in good health and CMV-seronegative. The chain uses TRBV7-2 and TRBJ2-3; 7 bases are shared with TRBD2. The sample was PBMCs. The CDR3 nucleotides read TGTGCCAGCAGCTTAGCCGGGGGGACCGATACGCAGTATTTT. It is translated as CASSLAGGTDTQYF.